Below, 24 T cell receptor beta chains from the same sample are listed, as sequenced in a study of T-cell reconstitution after alpha-beta-depleted transplantation in children (dated by TCRdb to 2015 to 2016). The time point label for this specimen denotes: day 60 (about 2 months) after transplantation. Explained via the paper, the treatment or condition label denotes: allogeneic hematopoietic cell transplantation with graft depleted of TCRalphabeta T cells and CD19 B cells. Libraries were prepared through PCR. The listed sequencing device is Illumina HiSeq 2500. To normalize quantification of the TCRbeta repertoire, the TCR libraries were built with molecular barcoding that relied on unique molecular identifiers. TCRdb handled the public reads itself, with Q25 trimming in fastp and clone calling in MiXCR, and kept productive beta chains. Merged by CDR3 protein, the rows form single entries marked with the most common genes and DNA. The sample records around 52,000 distinct CDR3 sequences, 5% to 6.5% of which are singletons. The top ten constitute about 33% of the sample.

The sample in question was PBMCs, mostly from graft donor cells, obtained 60 days after TCRalphabeta/CD19-depleted stem cell transplant. These receptors were collected from a female patient under 10 years old who had a stem cell transplant for aplastic anemia, so the T cells may come from the graft donor.

This clonotype showed up many times. V gene TRBV21-1 combines with J gene TRBJ1-5. TRBV21-1 is a pseudogene segment. This CDR3 is built from 12 residues. Written as DNA, the CDR3 is TGTGCCAGCAGCAATGGTGGTCAGCCCCAGCATTTT. Translation gives CASSNGGQPQHF.

This clonotype came up many times. The chain carries TRBV10-3 and TRBJ2-1; D gene ambiguous. Trimming left V 4 bases short and J 6 bases short, with 4 bases between. The CDR3 totals 11 residues. The germline V gene has CDR1 ENHRY and CDR2 SYGVKD. CDR3 DNA: TGTGCCATCAGTGTGGCCAATGAGCAGTTCTTC. Its translation is CAISVANEQFF.

Ten or more counts support this clonotype. The gene calls are TRBV9 and TRBJ1-1, with 9 positions matching TRBD1. The J segment lost 4 bases and the V segment lost 2 bases, leaving 12 bases of the junction unmatched. The CDR3 totals 17 residues. The V gene's germline CDR1 is SGDLS and CDR2 YYNGEE. The CDR3 protein is CASSVSWGQGLSTEAFF. Written as DNA, the CDR3 is TGTGCCAGCAGCGTTTCCTGGGGACAGGGTCTGTCCACTGAAGCTTTCTTT.

This clonotype has just a few counts. This rearrangement joins TRBV28 to TRBJ2-7, with no clear D. This CDR3 is built from 12 residues. The germline CDR1 and CDR2 sequences are MDHEN and SYDVKM. V lost 8 bases and J lost 2, with 10 bases in between. The CDR3 DNA is TGTGCCAGCTTGGGTCCCCCCTACGAGCAGTACTTC. It translates to CASLGPPYEQYF.

This clonotype was detected a few times. The chain has TRBV13 and TRBJ2-7, with D tentatively TRBD1 or TRBD2 (5 bases each). CDR3 length equals 14 residues. The germline CDR1 and CDR2 sequences are PRHDT and FYEKMQ (reference sequence). V shed 3 bases and J shed 1 base, with 10 bases lying between them. As DNA, the CDR3 is TGTGCCAGCAGCTTCCGGGACGGGTCCTACGAGCAGTACTTC. Translating it yields CASSFRDGSYEQYF.

The table lists this clonotype with a few counts. The genes are TRBV30 and TRBJ1-2; D might be TRBD1 (6 bases). The V end was cut by 3 bases, the J end by 0 bases, with 14 bases between. This CDR3 comprises 15 residues. Per germline, CDR1 GTSNPN and CDR2 SVGIG (reference sequence). The CDR3 region is CAWRARTEANYGYTF. The CDR3 coding sequence is TGTGCCTGGAGAGCAAGGACAGAGGCTAACTATGGCTACACCTTC.

This clonotype was seen many times. V and J are TRBV5-4 and TRBJ2-2; 10 bases agree with TRBD2. Germline assignment: CDR1 SGHNT and CDR2 YYREEE (reference sequence). V lost 4 bases, J lost 3 bases, and 3 bases stayed unmatched. The CDR3 runs to 15 residues. In nucleotides, the CDR3 is TGTGCCAGCAGCGGTAGCGGGGGGTACACCGGGGAGCTGTTTTTT. Its protein is CASSGSGGYTGELFF.

This clonotype was picked up many times. The V and J genes are TRBV20-1 and TRBJ2-7; TRBD1 agrees at 8 bases. This CDR3 contains 17 residues. Trimming cost V 1 base and J 4 bases; bases outside gene matches: 15. Germline V gene lookup returns CDR1 DFQATT and CDR2 SNEGSKA (reference sequence). Here the CDR3 reads CSARVMKTGQDLYEQYF. CDR3 nucleotides: TGCAGTGCTAGAGTAATGAAGACGGGACAGGATTTGTACGAGCAGTACTTC.

This clonotype has at least ten counts. V and J are TRBV5-1 and TRBJ2-1, with D possibly being TRBD1 or TRBD2 (5 bases each). This CDR3 has 15 amino acids. Per germline, CDR1 SGHRS and CDR2 YFSETQ. With 4 bases removed from V and 1 base from J, the gap between germline ends came to 12 bases. The CDR3 nucleotides are TGCGCCAGCAGCCGGGAACAGGCTTCCTACAATGAGCAGTTCTTC. Translated, it gives CASSREQASYNEQFF.

V usage is TRBV5-1 and J usage is TRBJ2-5; D is undetermined. CDR3 length: 14 amino acids. The ends were cut back, 2 bases at V and 4 bases at J, with 12 bases in the middle. From germline, CDR1 is SGHRS and CDR2 YFSETQ. CDR3 bases: TGCGCCAGCAGCTTTATCGGAAACAGAGAGACCCAGTACTTC. Amino acids: CASSFIGNRETQYF.

This clonotype was seen a handful of times. This chain connects TRBV21-1 to TRBJ1-2; the table calls TRBD1, which could not be checked here. TRBV21-1 is designated a pseudogene. This CDR3 is built from 17 residues. CDR3 bases: TGTGCCAGCAGCACATTACCCCGGGATACGACTAACTATGGCTACACCTTC. It is translated as CASSTLPRDTTNYGYTF.

This clonotype came up many times. This chain connects TRBV11-2 to TRBJ2-1; D is perhaps TRBD1 (6 bases). Germline V gene lookup returns CDR1 SGHAT and CDR2 FQNNGV. The V end was cut by 8 bases, the J end by 10 bases, with 18 bases between. This CDR3 contains 13 residues. The CDR3 DNA reads as TGTGCCAGCCTAGAGGGGGAGCTGAGAGAGCAGTTCTTC. Residues: CASLEGELREQFF.

The sample holds many counts of this clonotype. The rearrangement joins TRBV9 to TRBJ1-1; D call uncertain. Deletions cut 9 bases from V and 3 bases from J, with 12 bases between. The CDR3 has 12 residues. The germline gives CDR1 SGDLS, CDR2 YYNGEE. CDR3 sequence reads: CAITDTDTEAFF. In DNA, the CDR3 is TGTGCCATCACAGACACCGACACTGAAGCTTTCTTT.

This clonotype was counted many times. The chain recombines TRBV7-9 with TRBJ2-5; D remains ambiguous. This CDR3 comprises 15 residues. V was trimmed by 4 bases and J by 4 bases, leaving 16 bases between them. Germline V gene lookup returns CDR1 SEHNR and CDR2 FQNEAQ (reference sequence). CDR3 amino acids: CASSSPGLVGETQYF. The CDR3 DNA is TGTGCCAGCAGCTCCCCGGGCCTCGTGGGAGAGACCCAGTACTTC.

This clonotype was detected many times. The V call is TRBV30, the J call TRBJ2-3; no clear D gene. Per the germline V gene, CDR1 is GTSNPN and CDR2 is SVGIG (reference sequence). This CDR3 spans 11 amino acids. V was clipped by 0 bases and J by 5 bases, with 3 bases between them. The DNA of the CDR3 is TGTGCCTGGAGTGTGCTAGATACGCAGTATTTT. It translates to CAWSVLDTQYF.

The chain joins TRBV6-5 to TRBJ1-2, with 9 nucleotides matching TRBD1. The CDR3 length is 15 residues. CDR1 is MNHEY and CDR2 is SVGAGI in the germline V gene. V lost 6 bases, J lost 7 bases, and 12 bases stayed unmatched. This chain's CDR3 is CASSQQGASVRGYTF. Here the CDR3 DNA reads TGTGCCAGCAGCCAACAGGGGGCGTCGGTCCGTGGCTACACCTTC.

V usage is TRBV3-1 and J usage is TRBJ1-6; 9 nucleotides agree with TRBD1. V was clipped by 4 bases and J by 5 bases; unmatched bases: 12. The CDR3 consists of 18 residues. The germline CDR1 and CDR2 sequences are LGHDT and YNNKEL (reference sequence). In DNA, the CDR3 is TGTGCCAGCAGCCCGACTATCCCGGGACAGGGTAATAATTCACCCCTCCACTTT. Encoded protein: CASSPTIPGQGNNSPLHF.

This clonotype appeared many times. The V call is TRBV12-3 or TRBV12-4, the J call TRBJ1-2, with TRBD1 identical over 10 bases. Germline trimming cut 5 bases from V and 4 bases from J; bases unmatched to any gene: 7. The CDR3 consists of 15 residues. CDR3 bases: TGTGCCAGCAGTCGCGGACAGGGGGTCGGCTATGGCTACACCTTC. It translates to CASSRGQGVGYGYTF.

This clonotype was observed many times. The J gene is TRBJ2-2, the V gene TRBV28; 16 bases line up with TRBD2. The germline CDR1 and CDR2 sequences are MDHEN and SYDVKM. V lost 3 bases and J lost 7; bases outside the gene matches: 20. The CDR3 length is 22 residues. CDR3 sequence reads: CASSFSIGFAGLAGGPIGELFF. CDR3 bases: TGTGCCAGCAGTTTTTCGATTGGGTTCGCGGGACTAGCGGGGGGGCCGATCGGGGAGCTGTTTTTT.

This clonotype was recorded at least ten times. This rearrangement joins TRBV3-1 to TRBJ2-2; 13 bases are a match to TRBD2. This CDR3 spans 19 amino acids. Trimming cost V 3 bases and J 1 base; bases outside gene matches: 8. Germline CDR1 LGHDT, CDR2 YNNKEL (reference sequence). Written as DNA, the CDR3 is TGTGCCAGCAGCCACGACGAACTAGCGGGAGGGCTGAACACCGGGGAGCTGTTTTTT. Translating gives CASSHDELAGGLNTGELFF.

Ten or more counts support this clonotype. This chain links TRBV5-1 with TRBJ2-1; 8 nucleotides agree with TRBD2. Germline CDR1 is SGHRS and CDR2 is YFSETQ. CDR3 length equals 15 residues. V gave up 0 bases and J gave up 3 bases; unmatched junction bases: 2. CDR3 coding DNA: TGCGCCAGCAGCTTGGACAGCGGGGGCTACAATGAGCAGTTCTTC. As protein: CASSLDSGGYNEQFF.

This clonotype was counted many times. This chain joins TRBV20-1 and TRBJ1-2, with unresolved D. This CDR3 is built from 14 residues. V lost 4 bases, J lost 1 base, and 13 bases lay in between. From germline, CDR1 is DFQATT and CDR2 SNEGSKA (reference sequence). This chain's CDR3 is CSANPLQFNYGYTF. The CDR3, as DNA: TGCAGTGCTAACCCCCTACAGTTTAACTATGGCTACACCTTC.

This clonotype was detected ten times or more. The chain carries TRBV15 and TRBJ1-5; D is undetermined. Trimming pared 5 bases from V and 5 bases from J, leaving 10 bases between. Germline V gene data show CDR1 as LNHNV and CDR2 as YYDKDF (reference sequence). This CDR3 contains 13 residues. The CDR3 sequence: CATSLTLHQPQHF. In DNA, the CDR3 is TGTGCCACCAGCCTGACACTTCATCAGCCCCAGCATTTT.

This clonotype has ten or more counts. For the CDR3, the DNA is TGCGCCAGCAGCGGGCTACCCTACAATGAGCAGTTCTTC. Translation: CASSGLPYNEQFF. V and J are TRBV5-1 and TRBJ2-1; D uncertain. This CDR3 comprises 13 residues. The V end was cut by 4 bases, the J end by 2 bases, with 7 bases between. Germline V gene sequence: CDR1 SGHRS, CDR2 YFSETQ.